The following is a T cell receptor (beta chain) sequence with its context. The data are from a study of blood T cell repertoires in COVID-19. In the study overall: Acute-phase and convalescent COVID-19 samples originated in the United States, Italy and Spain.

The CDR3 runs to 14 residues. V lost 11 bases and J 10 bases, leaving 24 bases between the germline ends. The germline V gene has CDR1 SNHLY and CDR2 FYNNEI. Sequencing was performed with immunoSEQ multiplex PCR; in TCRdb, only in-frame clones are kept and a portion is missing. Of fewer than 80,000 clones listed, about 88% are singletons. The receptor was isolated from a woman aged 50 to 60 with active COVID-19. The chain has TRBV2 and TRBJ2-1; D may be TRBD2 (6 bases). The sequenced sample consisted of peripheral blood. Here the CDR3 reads CADGRGTGGREQFF. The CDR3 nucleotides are TGTGCCGATGGCCGGGGGACTGGCGGGCGAGAGCAGTTCTTC.